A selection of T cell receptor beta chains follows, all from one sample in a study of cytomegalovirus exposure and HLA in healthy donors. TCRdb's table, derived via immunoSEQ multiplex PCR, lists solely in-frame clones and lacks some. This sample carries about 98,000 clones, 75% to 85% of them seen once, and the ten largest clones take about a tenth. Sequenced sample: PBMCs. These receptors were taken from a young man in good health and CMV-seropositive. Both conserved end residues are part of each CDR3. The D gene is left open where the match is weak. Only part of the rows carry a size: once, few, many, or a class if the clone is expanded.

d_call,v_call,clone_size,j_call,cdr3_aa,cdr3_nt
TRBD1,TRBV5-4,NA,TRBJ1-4,CASSFATGTNEKLFF,TGTGCCAGCAGCTTCGCGACAGGGACTAATGAAAAACTGTTTTTT
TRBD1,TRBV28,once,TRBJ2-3,CASSVSTGGRTDTQYF,TGTGCCAGCAGCGTCTCGACAGGGGGTAGAACAGATACGCAGTATTTT
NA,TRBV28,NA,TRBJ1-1,CASSARGGPNTEAFF,TGTGCCAGCAGTGCTAGGGGTGGGCCGAACACTGAAGCTTTCTTT
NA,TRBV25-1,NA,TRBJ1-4,CASSEPRSTNEKLFF,TGTGCCAGCAGTGAGCCGCGGTCAACTAATGAAAAACTGTTTTTT
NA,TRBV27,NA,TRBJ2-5,CASSLSGGQETQYF,TGTGCCAGCAGTTTATCGGGCGGGCAAGAGACCCAGTACTTC
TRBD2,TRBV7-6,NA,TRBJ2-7,CASSAMRASGGYEQYF,TGTGCCAGCAGCGCCATGCGGGCTAGCGGTGGATACGAGCAGTACTTC
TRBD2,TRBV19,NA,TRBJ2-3,CASSPTSVGTDTQYF,TGTGCCAGTAGTCCAACTAGCGTGGGCACAGATACGCAGTATTTT
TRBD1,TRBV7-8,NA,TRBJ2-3,CASSLSGTGVTDTQYF,TGTGCCAGCAGCTTATCCGGGACAGGGGTGACAGATACGCAGTATTTT
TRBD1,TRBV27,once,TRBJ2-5,CASSISDRFQETQYF,TGTGCCAGCAGTATATCGGACAGGTTCCAAGAGACCCAGTACTTC
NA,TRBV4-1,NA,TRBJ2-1,CASSYYSTGSSYNEQFF,TGCGCCAGCAGCTACTACTCCACAGGGAGCTCCTACAATGAGCAGTTCTTC
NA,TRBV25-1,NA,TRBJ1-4,CASSEFKTGWDEKLFF,TGTGCCAGCAGTGAATTCAAGACAGGCTGGGACGAAAAACTGTTTTTT
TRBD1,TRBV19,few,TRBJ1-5,CASGTGRQPQHF,TGTGCCAGTGGGACAGGGCGTCAGCCCCAGCATTTT
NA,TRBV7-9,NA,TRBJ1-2,CASSLAVGGANYGYTF,TGTGCCAGCAGCTTAGCGGTAGGGGGAGCTAACTATGGCTACACCTTC
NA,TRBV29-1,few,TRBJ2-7,CSVSRGSYEQYF,TGCAGCGTTTCCCGGGGGTCCTACGAGCAGTACTTC
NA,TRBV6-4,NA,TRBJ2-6,CASSEGGASGANVLTF,TGTGCCAGCAGTGAAGGAGGGGCCTCTGGGGCCAACGTCCTGACTTTC
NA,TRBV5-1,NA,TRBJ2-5,CASSSSLSTGQETQYF,TGCGCCAGCAGCTCCTCACTCTCGACAGGCCAAGAGACCCAGTACTTC
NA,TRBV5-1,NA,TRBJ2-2,CASSFKDRNTGELFF,TGCGCCAGCAGCTTCAAGGACAGGAACACCGGGGAGCTGTTTTTT
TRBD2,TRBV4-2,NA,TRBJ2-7,CASSRLPSGGAYEQYF,TGTGCCAGCAGCCGATTACCTAGCGGGGGGGCCTACGAGCAGTACTTC
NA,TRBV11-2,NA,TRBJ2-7,CASSYTGMPTYEQYF,TGTGCCAGCAGCTATACAGGGATGCCCACCTACGAGCAGTACTTC
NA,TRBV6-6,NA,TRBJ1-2,CASSTSRGMSYTF,TGTGCCAGCAGCACCTCAAGGGGTATGAGCTACACCTTC
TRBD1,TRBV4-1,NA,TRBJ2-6,CASSYQDRGSGANVLTF,TGCGCCAGCAGCTACCAGGACAGGGGGTCTGGGGCCAACGTCCTGACTTTC
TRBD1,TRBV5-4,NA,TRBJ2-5,CASSRGQGREETQYF,TGTGCCAGCAGCCGAGGACAGGGCCGAGAGGAGACCCAGTACTTC
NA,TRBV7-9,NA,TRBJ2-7,CASSPRTVQVGYEQYF,TGTGCCAGCAGCCCCAGGACAGTTCAGGTGGGGTACGAGCAGTACTTC
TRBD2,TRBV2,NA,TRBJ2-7,CASSAERGAYEQYF,TGTGCCAGCAGTGCTGAGCGGGGAGCCTACGAGCAGTACTTC
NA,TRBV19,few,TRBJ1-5,CASSTPGGSYSNQPQHF,TGTGCCAGTAGTACTCCCGGGGGGTCGTATAGCAATCAGCCCCAGCATTTT
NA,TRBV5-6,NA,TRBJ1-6,CASSFRVPRFQDSPLHF,TGTGCCAGCAGCTTCCGAGTTCCCCGTTTCCAAGATTCACCCCTCCACTTT
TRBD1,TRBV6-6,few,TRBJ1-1,CASRRDRGTTEAFF,TGTGCCAGCAGGAGGGACAGGGGAACCACTGAAGCTTTCTTT
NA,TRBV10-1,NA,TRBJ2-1,CASSERVNEQFF,TGCGCCAGCAGTGAGCGGGTCAATGAGCAGTTCTTC
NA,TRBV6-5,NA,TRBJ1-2,CASSYNREGGYTF,TGTGCCAGCAGTTACAACAGGGAGGGAGGCTACACCTTC
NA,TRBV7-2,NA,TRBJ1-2,CASSPMRQIGGYTF,TGTGCCAGCAGCCCCATGAGACAAATCGGTGGCTACACCTTC
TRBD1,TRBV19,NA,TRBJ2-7,CASSRTGGDEQYF,TGTGCCAGTAGCCGGACAGGGGGAGACGAGCAGTACTTC
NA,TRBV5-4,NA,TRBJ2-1,CASSLKRGAGNEQFF,TGTGCCAGCAGCTTGAAACGGGGGGCTGGAAATGAGCAGTTCTTC
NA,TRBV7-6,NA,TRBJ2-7,CASSPSGSSYEQYF,TGTGCCAGCAGCCCTTCAGGTTCCTCCTACGAGCAGTACTTC
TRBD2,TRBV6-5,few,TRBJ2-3,CASSRGGTDTQYF,TGTGCCAGCAGTCGGGGGGGGACAGATACGCAGTATTTT
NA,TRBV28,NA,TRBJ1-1,CASSSRATEAFF,TGTGCCAGCAGTTCCCGAGCGACTGAAGCTTTCTTT
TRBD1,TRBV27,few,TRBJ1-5,CASSPTGVISNQPQHF,TGTGCCAGCTCACCGACAGGGGTAATTAGCAATCAGCCCCAGCATTTT
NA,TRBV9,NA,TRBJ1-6,CASSVGGGNSPLHF,TGTGCCAGCAGCGTAGGAGGGGGTAATTCACCCCTCCACTTT
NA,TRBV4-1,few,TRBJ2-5,CASSRDPLRGDQETQYF,TGCGCCAGCAGCCGGGACCCATTGCGGGGAGATCAAGAGACCCAGTACTTC
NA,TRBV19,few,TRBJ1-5,CASSHGGTGQPQHF,TGTGCCAGTAGTCATGGGGGGACGGGCCAGCCCCAGCATTTT
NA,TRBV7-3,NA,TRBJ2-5,CASSPLGGVETQYF,TGTGCCAGCAGTCCCCTTGGGGGCGTGGAGACCCAGTACTTC
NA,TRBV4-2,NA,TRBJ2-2,CASSHDRLPNTGELFF,TGTGCCAGCAGCCATGACCGACTACCGAACACCGGGGAGCTGTTTTTT
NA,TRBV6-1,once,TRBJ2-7,CASSAGRGPHSSYEQYF,TGTGCCAGCAGTGCGGGCCGGGGTCCCCACAGCTCCTACGAGCAGTACTTC
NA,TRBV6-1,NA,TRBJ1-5,CASSDPGSQPQHF,TGTGCCAGCAGTGATCCCGGGTCTCAGCCCCAGCATTTT
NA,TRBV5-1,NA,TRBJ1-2,CATNRGDRENGYTF,TGCGCCACCAACCGAGGAGACAGAGAGAATGGCTACACCTTC
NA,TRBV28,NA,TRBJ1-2,CASASQVNYGYTF,TGTGCCAGCGCCTCCCAGGTGAACTATGGCTACACCTTC
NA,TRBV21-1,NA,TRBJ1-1,CASSKRGTANEAFF,TGTGCCAGCAGCAAACGCGGGACAGCTAATGAAGCTTTCTTT
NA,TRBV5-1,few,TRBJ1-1,CASTDLGGSGNTEAFF,TGCGCCAGCACCGATCTCGGGGGGTCCGGGAACACTGAAGCTTTCTTT
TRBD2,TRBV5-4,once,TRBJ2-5,CASSLETSLPETQYF,TGTGCCAGCAGCCTGGAGACTAGCCTGCCAGAGACCCAGTACTTC
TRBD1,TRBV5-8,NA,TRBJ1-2,CASSVTGSSARGGGYTF,TGTGCCAGCAGCGTAACAGGGTCGAGCGCTCGAGGGGGCGGCTACACCTTC
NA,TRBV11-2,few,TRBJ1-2,CASSPDSVYGYTF,TGTGCCAGCAGCCCGGACAGCGTCTATGGCTACACCTTC